There are a few counts of the clone carrying this TCR beta chain. This entry belongs to a study of T cells in Graves' hyperthyroidism and ophthalmopathy. RNA transcripts yielded amplified TCR beta CDR3 regions. TCR CDR3 regions were first amplified by RT-PCR with HTBI primers. Via MiXCR, TCRdb re-called the multiplex PCR reads, giving one row per CDR3 protein. Here the sample spans approximately 560,000 distinct CDR3 sequences, under 60% being singletons. Each patient was aged 18 to 65 and had newly diagnosed hyperthyroidism of under 2 months' duration. The CDR3 is 16 residues long. V dropped 0 bases and J dropped 4; count of bases not matched to a gene: 6. CDR1 and CDR2 from the germline V gene are KGHDR and SFDVKD.

The sequence was collected from a woman under 30 with Graves' hyperthyroidism. Sequenced material: peripheral blood or thyroid tissue (not recorded which). The rearrangement uses TRBV24-1 and TRBJ2-5, with 8 positions matching TRBD1. The CDR3, as DNA: TGTGCCACCAGTGATTTGCTACAGGGGGGATTAGAGACCCAGTACTTC. Translating it yields CATSDLLQGGLETQYF.